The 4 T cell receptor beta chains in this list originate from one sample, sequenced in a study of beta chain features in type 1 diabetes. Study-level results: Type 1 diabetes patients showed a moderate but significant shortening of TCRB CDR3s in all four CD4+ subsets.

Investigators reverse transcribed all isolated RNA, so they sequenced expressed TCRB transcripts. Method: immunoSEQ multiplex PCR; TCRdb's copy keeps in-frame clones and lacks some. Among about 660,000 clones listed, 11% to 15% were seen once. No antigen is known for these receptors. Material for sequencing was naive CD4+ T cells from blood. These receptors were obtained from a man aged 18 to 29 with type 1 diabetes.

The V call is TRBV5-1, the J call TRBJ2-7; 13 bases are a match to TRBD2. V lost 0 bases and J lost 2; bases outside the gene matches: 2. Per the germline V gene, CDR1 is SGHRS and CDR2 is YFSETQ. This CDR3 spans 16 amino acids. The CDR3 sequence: CASSLELAGGPYEQYF. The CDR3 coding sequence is TGCGCCAGCAGCTTGGAACTAGCGGGAGGGCCCTACGAGCAGTACTTC.

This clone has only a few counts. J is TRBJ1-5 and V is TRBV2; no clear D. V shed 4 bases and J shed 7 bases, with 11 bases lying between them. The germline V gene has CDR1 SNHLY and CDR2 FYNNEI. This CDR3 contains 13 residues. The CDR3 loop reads CASSVGLGQPQHF. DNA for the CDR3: TGTGCCAGCAGTGTGGGCCTAGGGCAGCCCCAGCATTTT.

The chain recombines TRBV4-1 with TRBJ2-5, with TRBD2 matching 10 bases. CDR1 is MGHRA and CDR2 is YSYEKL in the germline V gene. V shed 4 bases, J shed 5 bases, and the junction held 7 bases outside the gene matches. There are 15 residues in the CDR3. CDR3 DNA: TGCGCCAGCAGCCGCCGACTAGCGGGCGGCGAGACCCAGTACTTC. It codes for CASSRRLAGGETQYF.

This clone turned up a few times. The CDR3 here is CASSQTTPAWRNEQFF. The CDR3, as DNA: TGTGCCAGCTCACAAACGACTCCTGCCTGGCGGAATGAGCAGTTCTTC. The chain recombines TRBV18 with TRBJ2-1; no definite D call. The CDR3 spans 16 residues. Trimming took 4 bases from V and 7 from J, leaving 20 bases between them. Germline CDR1 and CDR2: KGHSH and LQKENI.